Detailed here is one TCR beta chain. The data stem from a study of vaccination and CD4 T cells after COVID-19. Time point denoted: late sampling 161 to 241 days after vaccination in a few convalescent patients. The CDR3 length is 15 residues. Trimming stripped 10 bases from V and 2 bases from J, with 20 bases between. Germline CDR1 and CDR2: MDHEN and SYDVKM. TCRdb recomputed calls from the PCR reads with MiXCR, one row per CDR3 protein. The sample carries roughly 31,000 distinct CDR3 sequences, approximately 49% recorded once. The chain couples TRBV28 to TRBJ2-5; D might be TRBD1 (5 bases). The origin of this receptor is a human donor who had recovered from COVID-19. Sample: CD4+ T cells from blood, taken about 7 months after SARS-CoV-2 vaccination. DNA of the CDR3: TGTGCCAACCGGACCGACAGTAGCCTTCAAGAGACCCAGTACTTC. Protein sequence: CANRTDSSLQETQYF.